Below, 26 T cell receptor beta chains from the same sample are listed, as sequenced in a study of control samples from healthy donors and cancer patients. This table comes from immunoSEQ multiplex PCR, and its TCRdb copy is limited to in-frame clones, with some not included. Found here are a few hundred thousand clones, approximately 92% of them singletons; the top ten hold around 6.4%. Sequenced sample: PBMCs. These receptor sequences come from a man aged 35 to 55 with head and neck cancer.

The chain couples TRBV27 to TRBJ2-6; 9 bases agree with TRBD1. The CDR3 has 19 residues. The V gene's germline CDR1 is MNHEY and CDR2 SMNVEV (reference sequence). V gave up 5 bases and J gave up 4 bases; unmatched junction bases: 15. This CDR3 reads CASSKDLQGALGGANVLTF. The CDR3 DNA follows: TGTGCCAGCAGTAAAGACTTACAGGGGGCTTTAGGAGGGGCCAACGTCCTGACTTTC.

The V and J genes are TRBV5-3 and TRBJ2-3; D call uncertain. TRBV5-3 is identified as an open reading frame with a role that is uncertain. The CDR3 extends over 13 amino acids. V lost 1 base and J lost 0, with 3 bases in between. The CDR3, as DNA: TGTGCCAGAAGCTTGACTAGCACAGATACGCAGTATTTT. Amino acids: CARSLTSTDTQYF.

The chain carries TRBV12-3 or TRBV12-4 and TRBJ1-1; no firm D call. This CDR3 contains 13 residues. V lost 5 bases and J lost 6, with 13 bases in between. CDR3 nucleotides: TGTGCCAGCAGTCCCTTTACTGTACCTGAAGCTTTCTTT. It codes for CASSPFTVPEAFF.

The chain recombines TRBV28 with TRBJ2-5; D is perhaps TRBD1 (6 bases). The CDR3 is 20 residues long. Trimming stripped 6 bases from V and 7 bases from J, with 36 bases between. Germline V gene lookup returns CDR1 MDHEN and CDR2 SYDVKM. The CDR3 coding sequence is TGTGCCAGCAGCTCTCTGACCTGGGGGCAAGAGAGCTCCCGTATCGGGACCCAGTACTTC. This encodes CASSSLTWGQESSRIGTQYF. Full variable domain (rest looked up from reference TRBV28 and TRBJ2-5): DVKVTQSSRYLVKRTGEKVFLECVQDMDHENMFWYRQDPGLGLRLIYFSYDVKMKEKGDIPEGYSVSREKKERFSLILESASTNQTSMYLCASSSLTWGQESSRIGTQYFGPGTRLLVL.

V is TRBV3-1 (or the pseudogene TRBV3-2) and J is TRBJ2-1; D possibly corresponds to TRBD1 (5 bases). V lost 0 bases and J 2 bases, leaving 11 bases between the germline ends. CDR3 length: 16 amino acids. Per germline, CDR1 LGHDT and CDR2 YNNKEL (reference sequence). The CDR3 bases are TGTGCCAGCAGCCAAGACGGCAGGGTGCCCTACAATGAGCAGTTCTTC. Translating it yields CASSQDGRVPYNEQFF.

This clone was observed a few times. The rearrangement links TRBV16 to TRBJ1-5; D not resolved. This CDR3 comprises 14 residues. Germline V lookup: CDR1 KGHSY, CDR2 FQNENV. With 2 bases removed from V and 1 base from J, the gap between germline ends came to 6 bases. Written as DNA, the CDR3 is TGTGCCAGCAGCCAAAGACACAGCAATCAGCCCCAGCATTTT. This encodes CASSQRHSNQPQHF.

V usage is TRBV12-3 or TRBV12-4 and J usage is TRBJ2-3; D is possibly TRBD1 (5 bases). The CDR3 extends over 11 amino acids. Trimming shortened V by 8 bases and J by 11 bases, and 14 bases separated the two germline ends. The CDR3 DNA sequence: TGTGCCAGCCTGAAAGACAGTAGGCAGTATTTT. Translation gives CASLKDSRQYF.

The V and J genes are TRBV24-1 and TRBJ1-1, with TRBD1 identical over 10 bases. CDR1 and CDR2 (germline): KGHDR, SFDVKD. The CDR3 has 13 amino acids. Losses at the gene ends were 7 bases for V and 4 bases for J; bases not matched to a gene: 2. The CDR3 nucleotides are TGTGCCACCAGGGACAGGGGGTTCACTGAAGCTTTCTTT. Its translation is CATRDRGFTEAFF.

J is TRBJ2-7 and V is TRBV6-2 or TRBV6-3; D unclear. V lost 5 bases, J lost 3 bases, and 5 bases lay in between. Germline CDR1 MNHEY, CDR2 SVGEGT. This CDR3 contains 11 residues. The chain's CDR3 is CASSLLYEQYF. The CDR3 nucleotides are TGTGCCAGCAGTCTACTCTACGAGCAGTACTTC.

J is TRBJ1-2 and V is TRBV29-1; the match to TRBD1 covers 9 bases. Germline CDR1 and CDR2: SQVTM and ANQGSEA. J was trimmed by 5 bases and V by 6 bases; bases with no gene match: 1. This CDR3 contains 11 residues. CDR3 region: CSVGQGYGYTF. The CDR3 bases are TGCAGCGTCGGACAGGGGTATGGCTACACCTTC.

The CDR3 sequence is CASSQRTAAGELFF. CDR3 in DNA: TGCGCCAGCAGCCAAAGGACAGCCGCCGGGGAGCTGTTTTTT. The chain uses TRBV5-1 and TRBJ2-2, with a tentative D call TRBD1 (6 bases). V gave up 4 bases and J gave up 6 bases, with 13 bases separating them. CDR3 length: 14 residues. Germline CDR1 SGHRS, CDR2 YFSETQ.

The gene calls are TRBV6-1 and TRBJ1-2, with D maybe TRBD1 (5 bases). Trimming removed 1 base at V and 4 bases at J, with 16 bases between. The germline gives CDR1 MNHNS, CDR2 SASEGT. The CDR3 has 16 residues. In DNA, the CDR3 is TGTGCCAGCAGTGAAGTTTTGGGGCAGGTGGGCTATGGCTACACCTTC. Its translation: CASSEVLGQVGYGYTF.

This clone occurred once. The rearrangement links TRBV5-1 to TRBJ2-1; 8 nucleotides agree with TRBD1. This CDR3 comprises 14 residues. Germline CDR1 and CDR2: SGHRS and YFSETQ. With V trimmed by 3 bases and J by 7 bases, 6 bases remained unmatched. CDR3 sequence reads: CASSSRTGRNEQFF. CDR3 in DNA: TGCGCCAGCAGCTCCCGGACAGGGAGGAATGAGCAGTTCTTC.

The V gene is TRBV5-6, the J gene TRBJ1-1; no clear D gene. CDR1 and CDR2 from the germline V gene are SGHDT and YYEEEE. V lost 4 bases to trimming and J lost 7 bases, with 11 bases between them. The length of the CDR3 is 12 residues. This chain's CDR3 is CASSGQLDEAFF. Written as DNA, the CDR3 is TGTGCCAGCAGCGGTCAGCTGGATGAAGCTTTCTTT.

The CDR3 DNA reads TGTGCCAGCAGCTTGTGGTGGGGCTCCTACAATGAGCAGTTCTTC. This codes for CASSLWWGSYNEQFF. V usage is TRBV5-5 and J usage is TRBJ2-1; D remains unclear. The CDR3 is 15 residues long. Trimming left V 1 base short and J 0 bases short, with 8 bases between. In germline, CDR1 is SGHKS, CDR2 YYEKEE (reference sequence).

This chain joins TRBV28 and TRBJ2-7; D might be TRBD1 (6 bases). Germline V gene lookup returns CDR1 MDHEN and CDR2 SYDVKM. V was pared by 2 bases and J by 5 bases, with 16 bases between. The CDR3 extends over 15 amino acids. This chain's CDR3 is CASSLGAAQGNEQYF. For the CDR3, the DNA is TGTGCCAGCAGTTTAGGTGCGGCTCAGGGGAACGAGCAGTACTTC.

This rearrangement joins TRBV27 to TRBJ2-7; 7 bases align to TRBD2. J was trimmed by 2 bases and V by 2 bases; bases with no gene match: 9. Per the germline V gene, CDR1 is MNHEY and CDR2 is SMNVEV (reference sequence). This CDR3 comprises 16 residues. CDR3 protein: CASSLAGRAVTYEQYF. For the CDR3, the DNA is TGTGCCAGCAGTTTAGCTGGGAGGGCAGTAACCTACGAGCAGTACTTC.

The CDR3 region is CASSLEGVAVDTQYF. Written as DNA, the CDR3 is TGTGCCAGCAGCTTAGAGGGGGTAGCCGTAGATACGCAGTATTTT. This rearrangement joins TRBV11-3 to TRBJ2-3; D is perhaps TRBD1 or TRBD2 (5 bases each). The CDR3 sequence is 15 residues long. V lost 0 bases, J lost 5 bases, and 12 bases lay in between. Per the germline V gene, CDR1 is SGHNT and CDR2 is YENEEA. The full variable domain, rest sourced from reference TRBV11-3 and TRBJ2-3, is EAGVVQSPRYKIIEKKQPVAFWCNPISGHNTLYWYLQNLGQGPELLIRYENEEAVDDSQLPKDRFSAERLKGVDSTLKIQPAELGDSAVYLCASSLEGVAVDTQYFGPGTRLTVL.

The J gene is TRBJ2-7, the V gene TRBV2; D is uncertain. This CDR3 has 12 residues. Trimming took off 2 bases at V and 4 bases at J, with 6 bases between the two ends. The germline CDR1 and CDR2 sequences are SNHLY and FYNNEI. The CDR3 DNA sequence: TGTGCCAGCAGTGAAAGGGCTTACGAGCAGTACTTC. Translated, it gives CASSERAYEQYF.

The chain is built from TRBV7-8 and TRBJ2-7; tentatively, D is TRBD2 (6 bases). Germline loops: CDR1 SGHVS, CDR2 FQNEAQ. This CDR3 contains 16 residues. V dropped 3 bases and J dropped 0 bases, with 15 bases sitting between them. This CDR3 is CASSFRPAGSSYEQYF. CDR3 DNA sequence: TGTGCCAGCAGCTTCCGCCCGGCGGGAAGCTCCTACGAGCAGTACTTC.

The genes are TRBV14 and TRBJ2-5; D possibly uses TRBD1 or TRBD2 (5 bases each). Germline V gene data show CDR1 as SGHDN and CDR2 as FVKESK. The CDR3 totals 14 residues. Between the trimmed V and J ends, which lost 4 bases and 5 bases, there was a span of 14 bases. CDR3 loop: CASSPREWGETQYF. In DNA, the CDR3 is TGTGCCAGCAGCCCCAGAGAGTGGGGGGAGACCCAGTACTTC.

The rearrangement links TRBV6-4 to TRBJ1-6; tentatively, D is TRBD1 (5 bases). Germline V gives CDR1 MRHNA, CDR2 SNTAGT. V dropped 9 bases and J dropped 6 bases, with 9 bases sitting between them. CDR3 size: 12 residues. CDR3 amino acids: CARGGGNSPLHF. DNA for the CDR3: TGTGCCAGAGGCGGGGGTAATTCACCCCTCCACTTT.

DNA of the CDR3: TGTGCCTGGAGTATTCGGACAGGGGGCTGGGGCTACACCTTC. Protein: CAWSIRTGGWGYTF. The chain links TRBV30 to TRBJ1-2; 11 positions match TRBD1. The CDR3 consists of 14 residues. Germline V gene sequence: CDR1 GTSNPN, CDR2 SVGIG (reference sequence). With 2 bases clipped from V and 8 bases from J, the junction kept 7 bases outside the gene matches.

The chain couples TRBV5-1 to TRBJ2-7, with D possibly matching TRBD1 (5 bases). V was clipped by 0 bases and J by 5 bases, with 18 bases between them. Germline V gene lookup returns CDR1 SGHRS and CDR2 YFSETQ. This CDR3 is built from 16 residues. CDR3 sequence reads: CASSLGWSGITHEQYF. DNA of the CDR3: TGCGCCAGCAGCTTGGGTTGGTCAGGGATAACGCACGAGCAGTACTTC.

V gene TRBV7-2 combines with J gene TRBJ1-2; D gene uncertain. Germline values: CDR1 SGHTA, CDR2 FQGNSA. This CDR3 region has 15 residues. The V end was cut by 1 base, the J end by 5 bases, with 14 bases between. This CDR3 reads CASSLGRGRLYGYTF. DNA of the CDR3: TGTGCCAGCAGCTTAGGCCGTGGCAGACTTTATGGCTACACCTTC.

The chain joins TRBV7-3 to TRBJ2-3; D is possibly TRBD2 (5 bases). The V end was cut by 1 base, the J end by 6 bases, with 14 bases between. The CDR3 contains 15 residues. The germline V gene encodes CDR1 SGHTA and CDR2 FQGTGA. The CDR3 protein is CASSLSANRGDTQYF. In nucleotides, the CDR3 is TGTGCCAGCAGCTTAAGTGCTAACCGCGGGGATACGCAGTATTTT.